This passage covers 9 T cell receptor beta chains from one sample sequenced in a study of identical twins. TCRdb passed the 5' RACE reads through MiXCR, listing each CDR3 protein once. The table has under 500,000 distinct CDR3 sequences, roughly an eighth seen once. The same data also contributed to another study, on yellow fever vaccine responses in identical twins.

The specimen was CD4+ T cells sorted from blood. All receptors come from a woman aged 18-30 years in good health.

The rearrangement links TRBV3-1 to TRBJ2-3, with 8 bases matching TRBD1. After removal of 5 bases from V and 9 bases from J, the junction contained 10 bases not matched to a gene. This CDR3 is 14 amino acids long. Germline CDR1 and CDR2: LGHDT and YNNKEL (reference sequence). The CDR3 reads CASSVQGGPQTQYF. The CDR3 bases are TGTGCCAGCAGCGTACAGGGGGGCCCGCAGACGCAGTATTTT.

This clonotype was counted between two and nine times. The rearrangement links TRBV2 to TRBJ2-1; possibly TRBD2 for D (5 bases). V was pared by 8 bases and J by 8 bases, with 16 bases between. Germline assignment: CDR1 SNHLY and CDR2 FYNNEI. This CDR3 is built from 13 residues. The CDR3 sequence: CASSMEVLHEQFF. Written as DNA, the CDR3 is TGTGCCAGCTCCATGGAGGTCCTTCATGAGCAGTTCTTC.

Many counts were recorded for this clonotype. This chain links TRBV24-1 with TRBJ2-6, with D perhaps matching TRBD1 (5 bases). Germline CDR1 reads KGHDR; CDR2 reads SFDVKD. V was shortened by 0 bases and J by 0 bases, with 5 bases between the two germline ends. The CDR3 is 16 residues long. As DNA, the CDR3 is TGTGCCACCAGTGATTTGACAGGCTCTGGGGCCAACGTCCTGACTTTC. This sequence encodes CATSDLTGSGANVLTF.

V is TRBV12-3 or TRBV12-4 and J is TRBJ2-7, with unresolved D. V was clipped by 5 bases and J by 2 bases, with 13 bases between them. The CDR3 extends over 14 amino acids. Here the CDR3 reads CASSTQDGAYEQYF. DNA for the CDR3: TGTGCCAGCAGTACCCAGGACGGAGCCTACGAGCAGTACTTC.

The rearrangement uses TRBV5-1 and TRBJ1-1; the match to TRBD1 covers 8 bases. Germline assignment: CDR1 SGHRS and CDR2 YFSETQ. V trimming: 3 bases; J trimming: 1 base; junction bases outside the gene matches: 5. This CDR3 is built from 15 residues. The CDR3: CASSYAGTGNTEAFF. The CDR3 region has the DNA TGCGCCAGCAGCTATGCCGGGACAGGGAACACTGAAGCTTTCTTT.

This clonotype was counted at least ten times. This rearrangement joins TRBV5-1 to TRBJ2-5; D unresolved. Germline CDR1 and CDR2: SGHRS and YFSETQ. The CDR3 consists of 13 residues. V lost 1 base and J 5 bases, leaving 9 bases between the germline ends. The DNA of the CDR3 is TGCGCCAGCAGCTTGTCAGTCGGGGAGACCCAGTACTTC. This translates into CASSLSVGETQYF.

This clonotype was observed at least ten times. The chain joins TRBV5-1 to TRBJ2-3; D possibly corresponds to TRBD2 (5 bases). Germline lookup yields CDR1 SGHRS and CDR2 YFSETQ. The CDR3 runs 14 residues. Trimming shortened V by 2 bases and J by 0 bases, and 7 bases separated the two germline ends. The CDR3 reads CASSFTGSTDTQYF. The CDR3 DNA reads TGCGCCAGCAGCTTTACGGGAAGCACAGATACGCAGTATTTT.

The table lists this clonotype with many counts. The rearrangement joins TRBV25-1 to TRBJ2-1, with 9 positions matching TRBD1. Germline V gene data show CDR1 as MGHDK and CDR2 as SYGVNS. The CDR3 sequence is 13 residues long. J was trimmed by 7 bases and V by 2 bases; bases with no gene match: 0. CDR3 sequence: CASSEGQGNEQFF. As DNA, the CDR3 is TGTGCCAGCAGTGAAGGACAGGGGAATGAGCAGTTCTTC.

Many counts were recorded for this clonotype. The chain recombines TRBV7-8 with TRBJ1-2, with D possibly TRBD1 on 6 matching bases. The length of the CDR3 is 16 residues. The germline V gene has CDR1 SGHVS and CDR2 FQNEAQ. The V end lost 2 bases, the J end lost 0 bases, and 13 bases lay between the germline ends. The CDR3 nucleotides read TGTGCCAGCAGCTTAAATCCGGGACATACTAACTATGGCTACACCTTC. Its protein product is CASSLNPGHTNYGYTF.